A selection of T cell receptor beta chains follows, all from one sample in a study of T-cell reconstitution after alpha-beta-depleted transplantation in children. TCRdb called the PCR reads again in MiXCR, with one record for every CDR3 protein. This repertoire shows about 400,000 distinct CDR3 sequences, 13% found once; its top ten account for around 4.5%. Sequencing used PBMCs, obtained from the stem cell graft. The receptors shown here come from a human donor who donated a stem cell graft to a child with Fanconi anemia. Each CDR3 is given with its conserved first and last residue. D genes are given only for firm matches. Some rows have no size entry. The others give once, few or many, or a class for an expanded clone.

CASSMDSTGELFF	TGCGCCAGCAGCATGGACAGCACCGGGGAGCTGTTTTTT	.	TRBV5-1	few	TRBJ2-2
CSVGGATVSTDTQYF	TGCAGCGTTGGTGGGGCGACAGTTAGCACAGATACGCAGTATTTT	.	TRBV29-1	few	TRBJ2-3
CASSFAGGAYTEAFF	TGCGCCAGCAGCTTCGCAGGGGGCGCTTATACTGAAGCTTTCTTT	TRBD1	TRBV5-1	.	TRBJ1-1
CASSQVTTGRTDTQYF	TGCGCCAGCAGCCAAGTGACGACAGGAAGAACAGATACGCAGTATTTT	.	TRBV4-3	many	TRBJ2-3
CSASDPLAVVRGYTF	TGCAGTGCTAGCGACCCCTTGGCGGTTGTGAGGGGCTACACCTTC	.	TRBV20-1	.	TRBJ1-2
CASTRGPAGAYNEQFF	TGTGCCAGCACCAGAGGGCCAGCGGGGGCCTACAATGAGCAGTTCTTC	TRBD2	TRBV2	few	TRBJ2-1
CASSVDEGEQFF	TGTGCCAGCAGCGTGGACGAGGGTGAGCAGTTCTTC	.	TRBV9	.	TRBJ2-1
CASSFAFGDTQYF	TGTGCCAGCAGCTTCGCGTTTGGAGATACGCAGTATTTT	.	TRBV7-2	.	TRBJ2-3
CASSLRWSSGGQADTQYF	TGTGCCAGCAGCTTAAGGTGGAGTAGCGGGGGGCAGGCAGATACGCAGTATTTT	TRBD2	TRBV7-3	.	TRBJ2-3
CSASGGALYNEQFF	TGCAGTGCTAGCGGGGGGGCTCTCTACAATGAGCAGTTCTTC	TRBD2	TRBV20-1	.	TRBJ2-1
CASSFGTSGAVGTELFF	TGTGCCAGCAGCTTTGGGACTAGCGGGGCCGTCGGTACGGAGCTGTTTTTT	TRBD2	TRBV5-5	.	TRBJ2-2
CASSAWGNSNQPQHF	TGTGCCAGCAGCGCGTGGGGGAATAGCAATCAGCCCCAGCATTTT	.	TRBV6-5	few	TRBJ1-5
CASSESRSSYNEQFF	TGTGCCAGCTCAGAGAGCAGGAGCTCCTACAATGAGCAGTTCTTC	.	TRBV18	many	TRBJ2-1
CSVVWTVSTEAFF	TGCAGCGTTGTCTGGACAGTTTCCACTGAAGCTTTCTTT	.	TRBV29-1	.	TRBJ1-1
CATSRDRGNRNEQFF	TGTGCCACCAGCAGAGATCGGGGAAACCGCAATGAGCAGTTCTTC	.	TRBV15	few	TRBJ2-1
CAISDRGGDTQYF	TGTGCCATCAGTGATCGAGGAGGTGATACGCAGTATTTT	.	TRBV10-3	many	TRBJ2-3
CSVEAPGGYEQYF	TGCAGCGTTGAAGCGCCAGGGGGGTACGAGCAGTACTTC	.	TRBV29-1	few	TRBJ2-7
CASRTSGGTYEQYF	TGTGCCAGCAGAACTAGCGGGGGAACCTACGAGCAGTACTTC	TRBD2	TRBV27	many	TRBJ2-7
CASSFVGRGNEQFF	TGTGCCAGCAGTTTTGTGGGCAGGGGCAATGAGCAGTTCTTC	.	TRBV12-3/TRBV12-4	.	TRBJ2-1
CASSFGDEVTDTQYF	TGTGCCAGCAGTTTTGGGGATGAGGTCACAGATACGCAGTATTTT	.	TRBV12-3/TRBV12-4	.	TRBJ2-3
CASSDGTSLGDTQYF	TGTGCCAGCAGTGACGGGACTAGCCTGGGAGATACGCAGTATTTT	TRBD2	TRBV6-4	.	TRBJ2-3
CASSQARNYEQYF	TGCGCCAGCAGCCAAGCCCGTAACTACGAGCAGTACTTC	.	TRBV4-3	.	TRBJ2-7
CASSIPQRIDTIYF	TGTGCCAGTAGTATACCTCAGAGGATCGACACCATATATTTT	.	TRBV19	.	TRBJ1-3
CASDPLGQGLGYTEAFF	TGTGCCAGCGATCCCCTTGGACAGGGCTTGGGATACACTGAAGCTTTCTTT	TRBD1	TRBV6-1	.	TRBJ1-1
CASSTRQGVAEKLFF	TGTGCCAGCAGTACACGACAGGGTGTAGCTGAAAAACTGTTTTTT	TRBD1	TRBV28	once	TRBJ1-4
CATSKRRQGVTEAFF	TGTGCCACCAGCAAGAGACGGCAGGGGGTCACTGAAGCTTTCTTT	TRBD1	TRBV15	.	TRBJ1-1
CSVRTGTDTQYF	TGCAGCGTTCGTACAGGGACAGATACGCAGTATTTT	.	TRBV29-1	.	TRBJ2-3
CASSSQPQGWDEQFF	TGTGCCAGCAGCTCGCAGCCCCAAGGGTGGGATGAGCAGTTCTTC	.	TRBV7-6	few	TRBJ2-1
CSAIGGLGANVLTF	TGCAGTGCTATAGGCGGCCTCGGGGCCAACGTCCTGACTTTC	.	TRBV20-1	few	TRBJ2-6
CASSPGGDQETQYF	TGTGCCAGCAGCCCAGGAGGGGATCAAGAGACCCAGTACTTC	.	TRBV7-8	.	TRBJ2-5
CSVAFGGWVYEQYF	TGCAGCGTTGCATTCGGGGGTTGGGTCTACGAGCAGTACTTC	.	TRBV29-1	few	TRBJ2-7
CASSLSPLRSNQPQHF	TGTGCCAGCAGTTTATCGCCCCTCAGGAGCAATCAGCCCCAGCATTTT	.	TRBV6-5	.	TRBJ1-5
CSAVDRTDTQYF	TGCAGTGCGGTGGACCGCACAGATACGCAGTATTTT	.	TRBV20-1	many	TRBJ2-3
CAIKGTGGSYEQYF	TGTGCCATCAAAGGGACAGGGGGTTCCTACGAGCAGTACTTC	TRBD1	TRBV10-3	.	TRBJ2-7
CSVRRDGTQETQYF	TGCAGCGTTCGCAGGGACGGGACTCAAGAGACCCAGTACTTC	.	TRBV29-1	once	TRBJ2-5
CASSYSIGTSGNEQFF	TGTGCCAGCAGCTACAGTATTGGGACTAGCGGCAATGAGCAGTTCTTC	TRBD2	TRBV5-4	.	TRBJ2-1
CASSPVQGGFYGYTF	TGTGCCAGCTCACCAGTGCAGGGAGGATTCTATGGCTACACCTTC	.	TRBV18	.	TRBJ1-2
CSAQPPGLMDEKLFF	TGCAGTGCTCAGCCTCCGGGACTGATGGATGAAAAACTGTTTTTT	.	TRBV20-1	few	TRBJ1-4
CASSSPAGDRVFTEAFF	TGTGCCAGCAGCAGCCCGGCGGGGGACAGGGTTTTCACTGAAGCTTTCTTT	.	TRBV21-1	few	TRBJ1-1
CASSLGGLAGEETQYF	TGTGCCAGCAGCTTAGGGGGACTAGCGGGGGAGGAGACCCAGTACTTC	TRBD2	TRBV7-8	few	TRBJ2-5
CASSHPGRQETQYF	TGCGCCAGCAGCCACCCCGGACGACAAGAGACCCAGTACTTC	.	TRBV4-1	many	TRBJ2-5
CASSLGTGLVGYTF	TGTGCCAGCAGCTTAGGGACAGGCCTTGTTGGCTACACCTTC	TRBD1	TRBV7-2	.	TRBJ1-2
CASHGGADTGELFF	TGTGCCAGCCATGGGGGGGCGGACACCGGGGAGCTGTTTTTT	.	TRBV10-3	.	TRBJ2-2
CASSSPTSGPYNEQFF	TGTGCCAGTAGTAGCCCCACTAGCGGCCCCTACAATGAGCAGTTCTTC	TRBD2	TRBV19	many	TRBJ2-1
CASSFGTGYNEQFF	TGTGCCAGCAGCTTCGGGACAGGGTACAATGAGCAGTTCTTC	TRBD1	TRBV5-6	many	TRBJ2-1
CASSFRQAGRSYGYTF	TGTGCCAGCAGCTTTAGGCAGGCCGGGCGTTCCTATGGCTACACCTTC	.	TRBV7-2	.	TRBJ1-2
CASSFILQASGDTEAFF	TGTGCCAGCAGCTTTATATTACAGGCCTCGGGCGACACTGAAGCTTTCTTT	.	TRBV7-2	few	TRBJ1-1
CASSYSGFNTEAFF	TGTGCCAGCAGTTACTCCGGGTTTAACACTGAAGCTTTCTTT	.	TRBV6-5	few	TRBJ1-1